A single sample is the source of the 29 T cell receptor beta chains below, sequenced in a study of T cells in Graves' hyperthyroidism and ophthalmopathy. TCR beta CDR3 sequences were amplified from RNA transcripts. Initially, a first-round RT-PCR of the TCR CDR3 employed the HTBI primer set. From the multiplex PCR reads, TCRdb called clonotypes with MiXCR, one entry per CDR3 protein. The data contain some 350,000 distinct CDR3 sequences, about 15% of them seen just once; the ten biggest clones take up approximately 30%. The sequenced sample consisted of blood. The receptors here all came from a woman aged 18-29 years with Graves' hyperthyroidism that later progressed to Graves' ophthalmopathy.

This clonotype was found a few times. The rearrangement links TRBV20-1 to TRBJ2-3; 7 bases match TRBD2. The V and J ends lost 0 bases and 4 bases, in that order; junction bases with no gene match: 10. The germline V gene has CDR1 DFQATT and CDR2 SNEGSKA (reference sequence). This CDR3 comprises 16 residues. This CDR3 is CSARDTGRESADTQYF. The CDR3 DNA follows: TGCAGTGCTAGAGATACTGGGCGGGAGTCGGCAGATACGCAGTATTTT.

The chain couples TRBV7-3 to TRBJ2-3; 8 positions match TRBD1. The germline V gene encodes CDR1 SGHTA and CDR2 FQGTGA. The J segment lost 2 bases and the V segment lost 1 base, leaving 5 bases of the junction unmatched. The CDR3 has 16 residues. CDR3 protein: CASSLKGQVITDTQYF. Here the CDR3 DNA reads TGTGCCAGCAGCTTAAAGGGACAGGTTATCACAGATACGCAGTATTTT.

This clonotype was counted between two and nine times. V gene TRBV2 combines with J gene TRBJ2-2, with 14 bases that match TRBD2. CDR1 is SNHLY and CDR2 is FYNNEI in the germline V gene. The CDR3 has 20 residues. V dropped 6 bases and J dropped 0; count of bases not matched to a gene: 12. CDR3 in DNA: TGTGCCAGCAGAACCCCCGGGACTAGCGGGAGAAACCCGAACACCGGGGAGCTGTTTTTT. Its protein is CASRTPGTSGRNPNTGELFF.

The chain is built from TRBV6-1 and TRBJ1-1; D remains unclear. Trimming removed 4 bases at V and 3 bases at J, with 21 bases between. This CDR3 has 17 amino acids. Germline-derived CDR1 and CDR2 are MNHNS and SASEGT. CDR3 nucleotide sequence: TGTGCCAGCAGTGTGGGAGTGCGTAGGAAGAGGGACACTGAAGCTTTCTTT. It encodes CASSVGVRRKRDTEAFF.

This clonotype was seen more than once but under ten times. The chain links TRBV4-1 to TRBJ1-2; D not resolved. Germline values: CDR1 MGHRA, CDR2 YSYEKL. The CDR3 has 14 amino acids. V was cut by 0 bases and J by 4 bases, with 9 bases left in between. The CDR3 coding sequence is TGCGCCAGCAGCCAAGATGGAACTATCTATGGCTACACCTTC. Protein sequence: CASSQDGTIYGYTF.

The V and J genes are TRBV28 and TRBJ1-2, with D perhaps TRBD1 (6 bases). V was trimmed by 3 bases and J by 2 bases, leaving 10 bases between them. The germline CDR1 and CDR2 sequences are MDHEN and SYDVKM. The CDR3 runs 14 residues. CDR3 in DNA: TGTGCCAGCAGTTTGGACAGTGGAAACTATGGCTACACCTTC. Translated: CASSLDSGNYGYTF.

This clonotype was seen ten or more times. This chain uses TRBV20-1 with TRBJ2-3, with 15 bases fitting TRBD2. The CDR3 length is 19 residues. The germline gives CDR1 DFQATT, CDR2 SNEGSKA (reference sequence). J gave up 2 bases and V 5 bases, and 14 bases lay outside the gene matches. The CDR3 DNA is TGCAGTGCTGACGGGACTAGCGGGAGGAAACCTAAAGACACAGATACGCAGTATTTT. Residues: CSADGTSGRKPKDTDTQYF.

This clonotype was seen at least ten times. The genes are TRBV28 and TRBJ2-7, with 11 bases matching TRBD2. Germline V gives CDR1 MDHEN, CDR2 SYDVKM. With V trimmed by 6 bases and J by 2 bases, 6 bases remained unmatched. This CDR3 has 15 amino acids. This chain's CDR3 is CASSRTSGLTYEQYF. DNA for the CDR3: TGTGCCAGCAGCAGGACTAGCGGGCTTACCTACGAGCAGTACTTC. The full variable domain, its missing parts supplied by reference TRBV28 and TRBJ2-7, is DVKVTQSSRYLVKRTGEKVFLECVQDMDHENMFWYRQDPGLGLRLIYFSYDVKMKEKGDIPEGYSVSREKKERFSLILESASTNQTSMYLCASSRTSGLTYEQYFGPGTRLTVT.

V is TRBV19 and J is TRBJ2-7, with a tentative D call TRBD1 (5 bases). Germline CDR1 is LNHDA and CDR2 is SQIVND (reference sequence). V lost 5 bases and J 7 bases, leaving 21 bases between the germline ends. The CDR3 runs to 15 residues. The CDR3 DNA reads TGTGCCAGTAGTCCGCCTGCAGGGTCTCCAAGGGAGCAGTACTTC. Amino acids: CASSPPAGSPREQYF. Full variable domain (rest looked up from reference TRBV19 and TRBJ2-7): DGGITQSPKYLFRKEGQNVTLSCEQNLNHDAMYWYRQDPGQGLRLIYYSQIVNDFQKGDIAEGYSVSREKKESFPLTVTSAQKNPTAFYLCASSPPAGSPREQYFGPGTRLTVT.

This clonotype has a count of ten or more. The chain employs TRBV11-2 and TRBJ2-2, with TRBD2 identical over 11 bases. Germline CDR1 is SGHAT and CDR2 is FQNNGV. This CDR3 contains 17 residues. V dropped 1 base and J dropped 7; count of bases not matched to a gene: 8. The chain's CDR3 is CASSLAASGRIGGELFF. The CDR3 DNA is TGTGCCAGCAGCTTAGCGGCTAGCGGGAGGATTGGCGGGGAGCTGTTTTTT.

This clonotype came up many times. V and J are TRBV5-1 and TRBJ1-4; D uncertain. Germline V CDR1 and CDR2: SGHRS, YFSETQ. V was shortened by 7 bases and J by 6 bases, with 16 bases between the two germline ends. This CDR3 spans 14 amino acids. CDR3 nucleotide sequence: TGCGCCAGCCGCCCCGGGATCTCAGATGAAAAACTGTTTTTT. Protein product: CASRPGISDEKLFF.

As for this clonotype: This may be a read error, as it is one base from a much larger clone. V usage is TRBV12-3 or TRBV12-4 and J usage is TRBJ1-2; no reliable D call. CDR3 length equals 16 residues. The V end was cut by 3 bases, the J end by 4 bases, with 18 bases between. The CDR3 region is CASSFGPGYSAYGYTF. The CDR3 bases are TGTGCCAGCAGTTTCGGTCCGGGATATTCGGCCTATGGCTACACCTTC.

The chain is built from TRBV19 and TRBJ2-1, with D perhaps matching TRBD2 (6 bases). Matching the DNA end better, TRBJ2-7 makes the J call doubtful. The length of the CDR3 is 16 residues. Per the germline V gene, CDR1 is LNHDA and CDR2 is SQIVND (reference sequence). CDR3 sequence (DNA): TGTGCCAGTAGTATTGGAGGATGGGGGGTCTACAATGAGCAGTACTTC. It translates to CASSIGGWGVYNEQYF.

This clonotype was recorded a few times. The chain combines TRBV5-4 with TRBJ1-1; D gene uncertain. Germline-derived CDR1 and CDR2 are SGHNT and YYREEE (reference sequence). This CDR3 has 14 amino acids. Trimming pared 1 base from V and 0 bases from J, leaving 7 bases between. The CDR3 region has the DNA TGTGCCAGCAGCTTGTTTGGGATGAACACTGAAGCTTTCTTT. Translated: CASSLFGMNTEAFF.

Notes on this clonotype: Possible read error: a much larger clone is one base away. The rearrangement joins TRBV5-1 to TRBJ1-1, with 8 bases identical to TRBD1. CDR1 SGHRS and CDR2 YFSETQ come from the germline V gene. This CDR3 comprises 15 residues. The CDR3 sequence: CASSGGQGTYTEACF. The CDR3, as DNA: TGCGCCAGCAGCGGTGGACAGGGAACTTACACTGAAGCTTGCTTT.

This clonotype came up a few times. Since a much larger clone is just one base distant, this may be a read error. The gene calls are TRBV28 and TRBJ1-6, with D hard to call. The V gene lost 1 base and the J gene lost 4 bases, with 11 bases spanning the gap. Looked up from germline, CDR1 is MDHEN and CDR2 is SYDVKM. The CDR3 loop spans 16 amino acids. Written as DNA, the CDR3 is TGTGCCAGCAGTTTATCCGGACGGGGATATAATTCACCCCTCCACTTT. Amino acids: CASSLSGRGYNSPLHF.

V gene TRBV7-9 combines with J gene TRBJ1-2; no definite D call. Germline CDR1 SEHNR, CDR2 FQNEAQ (reference sequence). This CDR3 region has 17 residues. Trimming cost V 5 bases and J 0 bases, with 19 bases left between them. The CDR3 sequence: CASSRYPRGGANYGYTF. DNA of the CDR3: TGTGCCAGCAGCCGATACCCACGGGGTGGTGCTAACTATGGCTACACCTTC.

V and J are TRBV20-1 and TRBJ1-5; no clear D. The V gene lost 7 bases and the J gene lost 3 bases, with 10 bases spanning the gap. CDR1 is DFQATT, CDR2 SNEGSKA, per germline (reference sequence). The CDR3 contains 12 residues. The CDR3 DNA reads TGCAGTGGGCGGGCGCCCAATCAGCCCCAGCATTTT. This codes for CSGRAPNQPQHF.

This clonotype has just a few counts. J is TRBJ2-7 and V is TRBV4-2, with 9 bases lining up with TRBD1. Germline V gives CDR1 LGHNA, CDR2 YNFKEQ. The CDR3 has 14 amino acids. J lost 6 bases, V lost 0 bases, and 3 bases had no gene match. CDR3 nucleotides: TGTGCCAGCAGCCAAGATAGGGACAGGGCCGAGCAGTACTTC. Its translation is CASSQDRDRAEQYF.

The J gene is TRBJ2-2, the V gene TRBV9, with 9 bases fitting TRBD2. This CDR3 has 16 amino acids. Germline assignment: CDR1 SGDLS and CDR2 YYNGEE. V shed 0 bases, J shed 7 bases, and the junction held 7 bases outside the gene matches. The CDR3 region is CASSVERGRAGGELFF. As DNA, the CDR3 is TGTGCCAGCAGCGTAGAGCGCGGGAGGGCCGGCGGGGAGCTGTTTTTT.

In nucleotides, the CDR3 is TGTGCCAGCAGCCTAACAGGGAACTTTAGGCATTCACCCCTCCACTTT. As protein: CASSLTGNFRHSPLHF. The rearrangement uses TRBV14 and TRBJ1-6, with a weak D call TRBD1 (6 bases). Per germline, CDR1 SGHDN and CDR2 FVKESK. CDR3 size: 16 residues. V gave up 4 bases and J gave up 8 bases, with 18 bases separating them. Complete variable domain (other parts from reference TRBV14 and TRBJ1-6): EAGVTQFPSHSVIEKGQTVTLRCDPISGHDNLYWYRRVMGKEIKFLLHFVKESKQDESGMPNNRFLAERTGGTYSTLKVQPAELEDSGVYFCASSLTGNFRHSPLHFGNGTRLTVT.

This chain links TRBV20-1 with TRBJ2-1; tentative D call: TRBD2 (6 bases). Germline V gene sequence: CDR1 DFQATT, CDR2 SNEGSKA (reference sequence). CDR3 length: 16 amino acids. V lost 0 bases, J lost 1 base, and 13 bases lay in between. CDR3 nucleotide sequence: TGCAGTGCTAGAGACCAGACTAGGCCATCCTACAATGAGCAGTTCTTC. This translates into CSARDQTRPSYNEQFF.

This clonotype has just a few counts. CDR3 DNA sequence: TGTGCCTGGAGTGCTTGGTCCGGTGGAAACACCATATATTTT. The encoded protein is CAWSAWSGGNTIYF. The gene calls are TRBV30 and TRBJ1-3; D not resolved. Germline loops: CDR1 GTSNPN, CDR2 SVGIG (reference sequence). This CDR3 comprises 14 residues. V was cut by 1 base and J by 3 bases, with 10 bases left in between.

The chain is built from TRBV19 and TRBJ2-1; 16 nucleotides align to TRBD2. J was trimmed by 1 base and V by 5 bases; bases with no gene match: 5. Per the germline V gene, CDR1 is LNHDA and CDR2 is SQIVND (reference sequence). There are 18 residues in the CDR3. CDR3 protein: CASSQGLAGGPSYNEQFF. The CDR3 DNA reads as TGTGCCAGTAGTCAGGGACTAGCGGGAGGGCCGTCCTACAATGAGCAGTTCTTC. Variable domain in full (rest from reference TRBV19 and TRBJ2-1): DGGITQSPKYLFRKEGQNVTLSCEQNLNHDAMYWYRQDPGQGLRLIYYSQIVNDFQKGDIAEGYSVSREKKESFPLTVTSAQKNPTAFYLCASSQGLAGGPSYNEQFFGPGTRLTVL.

This clonotype came up many times. The J gene is TRBJ2-7, the V gene TRBV20-1; weak D call: TRBD1 (6 bases). The germline CDR1 and CDR2 sequences are DFQATT and SNEGSKA (reference sequence). The CDR3 is 14 residues long. V was cut by 1 base and J by 3 bases, with 13 bases left in between. In DNA form, the CDR3 reads TGCAGTGCTAGAGGGACAGTGGAGTACTACGAGCAGTACTTC. Its translation is CSARGTVEYYEQYF.

In its sample, this clonotype was seen many times. The chain has TRBV2 and TRBJ1-1; D gene ambiguous. V dropped 11 bases and J dropped 1 base, with 11 bases sitting between them. CDR3 length: 12 amino acids. CDR1 is SNHLY and CDR2 is FYNNEI in the germline V gene. This CDR3 reads CASQDGNTEAFF. The CDR3 coding sequence is TGTGCCTCCCAGGACGGGAACACTGAAGCTTTCTTT.

This clonotype was picked up many times. The J gene is TRBJ2-7, the V gene TRBV20-1, with 7 bases lining up with TRBD2. V trimming: 3 bases; J trimming: 4 bases; junction bases outside the gene matches: 9. Germline V lookup: CDR1 DFQATT, CDR2 SNEGSKA (reference sequence). This CDR3 has 14 residues. The CDR3 coding sequence is TGCAGTGCTAGTTGGGCTAGCGGAAAATACGAGCAGTACTTC. Protein sequence: CSASWASGKYEQYF.

The chain links TRBV12-3 or TRBV12-4 to TRBJ2-7, with 7 bases lining up with TRBD2. This CDR3 has 15 amino acids. J lost 3 bases, V lost 2 bases, and 7 bases had no gene match. The CDR3 loop is CASSLTASGFYEQYF. CDR3 sequence (DNA): TGTGCCAGCAGTTTAACGGCTAGCGGCTTCTACGAGCAGTACTTC.

This clonotype was seen a handful of times. The CDR3 here is CASSPHTDSRRQTTNEKLFF. CDR3 DNA sequence: TGTGCCAGCAGTCCGCACACCGACAGTCGGAGACAAACAACTAATGAAAAACTGTTTTTT. The chain uses TRBV28 and TRBJ1-4; D may be TRBD1 (5 bases). The CDR3 consists of 20 residues. V shed 5 bases and J shed 0 bases, with 25 bases lying between them. The germline gives CDR1 MDHEN, CDR2 SYDVKM.